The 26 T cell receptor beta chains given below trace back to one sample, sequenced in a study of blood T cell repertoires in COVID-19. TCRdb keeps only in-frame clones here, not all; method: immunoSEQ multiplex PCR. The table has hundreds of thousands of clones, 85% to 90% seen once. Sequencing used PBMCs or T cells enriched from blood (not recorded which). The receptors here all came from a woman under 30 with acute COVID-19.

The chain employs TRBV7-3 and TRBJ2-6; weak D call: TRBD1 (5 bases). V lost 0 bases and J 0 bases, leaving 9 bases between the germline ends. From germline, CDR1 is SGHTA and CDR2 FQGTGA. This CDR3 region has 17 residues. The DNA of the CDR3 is TGTGCCAGCAGCTTAACGGGGCCAGACTCTGGGGCCAACGTCCTGACTTTC. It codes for CASSLTGPDSGANVLTF.

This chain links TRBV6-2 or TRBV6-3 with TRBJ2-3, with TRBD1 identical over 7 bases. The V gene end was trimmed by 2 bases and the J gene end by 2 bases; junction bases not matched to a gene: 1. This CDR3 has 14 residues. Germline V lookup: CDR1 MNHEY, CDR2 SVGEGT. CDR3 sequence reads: CASSYGTDTDTQYF. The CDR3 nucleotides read TGTGCCAGCAGTTACGGGACAGACACAGATACGCAGTATTTT.

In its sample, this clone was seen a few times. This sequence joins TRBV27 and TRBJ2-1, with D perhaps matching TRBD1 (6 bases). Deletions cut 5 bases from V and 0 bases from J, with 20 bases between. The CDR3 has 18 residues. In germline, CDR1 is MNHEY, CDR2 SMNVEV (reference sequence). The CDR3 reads CASSLGPFTGSSYNEQFF. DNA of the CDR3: TGTGCCAGCAGTCTTGGCCCCTTTACAGGGAGCTCCTACAATGAGCAGTTCTTC.

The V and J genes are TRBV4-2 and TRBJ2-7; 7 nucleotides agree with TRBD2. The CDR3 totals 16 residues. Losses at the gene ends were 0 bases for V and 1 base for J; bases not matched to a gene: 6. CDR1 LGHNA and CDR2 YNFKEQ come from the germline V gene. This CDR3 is CASSQDRASGSYEQYF. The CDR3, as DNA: TGTGCCAGCAGCCAAGATCGGGCTAGCGGATCCTACGAGCAGTACTTC.

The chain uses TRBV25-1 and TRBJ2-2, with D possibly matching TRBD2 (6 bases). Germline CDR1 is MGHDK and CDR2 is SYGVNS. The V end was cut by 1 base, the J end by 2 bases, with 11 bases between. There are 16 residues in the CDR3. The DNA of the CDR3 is TGTGCCAGCAGTGAATTGTCTAGCGTAAACACCGGGGAGCTGTTTTTT. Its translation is CASSELSSVNTGELFF.

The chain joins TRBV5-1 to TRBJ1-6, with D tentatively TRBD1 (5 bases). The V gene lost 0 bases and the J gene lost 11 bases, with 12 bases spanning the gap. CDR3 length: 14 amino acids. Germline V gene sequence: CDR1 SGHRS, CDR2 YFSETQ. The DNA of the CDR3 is TGCGCCAGCAGCTTGGGACAGAGGAGGGCACCCCTCCACTTT. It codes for CASSLGQRRAPLHF.

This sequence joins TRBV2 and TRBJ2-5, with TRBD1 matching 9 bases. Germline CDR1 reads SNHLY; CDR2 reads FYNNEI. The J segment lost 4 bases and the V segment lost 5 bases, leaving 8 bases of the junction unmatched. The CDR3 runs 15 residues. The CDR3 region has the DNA TGTGCCAGCAGTCGAGCGGGACAGGGTAGAGAGACCCAGTACTTC. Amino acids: CASSRAGQGRETQYF. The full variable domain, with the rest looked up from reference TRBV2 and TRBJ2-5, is EPEVTQTPSHQVTQMGQEVILRCVPISNHLYFYWYRQILGQKVEFLVSFYNNEISEKSEIFDDQFSVERPDGSNFTLKIRSTKLEDSAMYFCASSRAGQGRETQYFGPGTRLLVL.

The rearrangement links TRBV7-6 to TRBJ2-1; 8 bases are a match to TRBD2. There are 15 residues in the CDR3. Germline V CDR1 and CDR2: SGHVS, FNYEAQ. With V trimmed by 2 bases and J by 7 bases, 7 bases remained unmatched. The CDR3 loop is CASSLFSGGHNEQFF. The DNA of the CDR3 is TGTGCCAGCAGCTTATTTTCGGGAGGGCATAATGAGCAGTTCTTC.

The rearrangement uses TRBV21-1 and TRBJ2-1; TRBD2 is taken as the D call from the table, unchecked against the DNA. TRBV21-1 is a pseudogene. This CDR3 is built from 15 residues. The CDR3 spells CASSKVTSGSNEQFF. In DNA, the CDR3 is TGTGCCAGCAGCAAAGTCACTAGCGGGAGCAATGAGCAGTTCTTC.

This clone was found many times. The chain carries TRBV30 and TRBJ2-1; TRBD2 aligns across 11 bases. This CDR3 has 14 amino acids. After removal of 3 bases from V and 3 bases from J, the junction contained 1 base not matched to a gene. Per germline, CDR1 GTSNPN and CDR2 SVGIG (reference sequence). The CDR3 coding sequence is TGTGCCTGGAGCCTAGCGGGAGGCTACAATGAGCAGTTCTTC. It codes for CAWSLAGGYNEQFF.

The CDR3 protein is CASSSPPQETQYF. DNA for the CDR3: TGCGCCAGCAGCTCCCCCCCACAAGAGACCCAGTACTTC. This chain joins TRBV5-1 and TRBJ2-5; D unresolved. Germline values: CDR1 SGHRS, CDR2 YFSETQ. V gave up 3 bases and J gave up 2 bases, with 8 bases separating them. This CDR3 has 13 residues.

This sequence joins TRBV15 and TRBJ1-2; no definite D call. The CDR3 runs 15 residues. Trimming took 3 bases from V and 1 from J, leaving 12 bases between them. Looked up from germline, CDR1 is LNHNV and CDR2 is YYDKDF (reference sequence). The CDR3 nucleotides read TGTGCCACCAGCAGGGAGGGCGGACTTAACTATGGCTACACCTTC. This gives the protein CATSREGGLNYGYTF.

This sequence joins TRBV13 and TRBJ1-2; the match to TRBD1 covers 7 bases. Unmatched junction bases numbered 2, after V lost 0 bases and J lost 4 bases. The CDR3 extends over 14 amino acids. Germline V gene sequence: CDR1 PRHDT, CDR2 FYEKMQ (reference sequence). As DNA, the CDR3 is TGTGCCAGCAGCTTAGGCCAGGGGGTCTATGGCTACACCTTC. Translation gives CASSLGQGVYGYTF. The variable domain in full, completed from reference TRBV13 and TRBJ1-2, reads AAGVIQSPRHLIKEKRETATLKCYPIPRHDTVYWYQQGPGQDPQFLISFYEKMQSDKGSIPDRFSAQQFSDYHSELNMSSLELGDSALYFCASSLGQGVYGYTFGSGTRLTVV.

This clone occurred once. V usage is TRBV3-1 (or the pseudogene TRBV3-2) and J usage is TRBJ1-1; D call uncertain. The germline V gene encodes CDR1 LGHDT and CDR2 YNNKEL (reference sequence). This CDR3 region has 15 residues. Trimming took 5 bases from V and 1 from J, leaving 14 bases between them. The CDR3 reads CASSSGIWSNTEAFF. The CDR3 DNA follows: TGTGCCAGCAGCTCGGGAATATGGTCGAACACTGAAGCTTTCTTT.

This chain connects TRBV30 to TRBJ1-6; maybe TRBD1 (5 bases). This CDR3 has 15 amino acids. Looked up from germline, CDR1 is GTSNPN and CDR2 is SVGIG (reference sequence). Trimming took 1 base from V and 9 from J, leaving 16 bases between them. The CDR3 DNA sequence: TGTGCCTGGAGTGAAGAGACAGCAAACGTTTCACCCCTCCACTTT. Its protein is CAWSEETANVSPLHF.

The CDR3 DNA reads TGTGCCAGTAGGCAACTAGCGGGAGCCAATGAGCAGTTCTTC. Translating it yields CASRQLAGANEQFF. The chain joins TRBV19 to TRBJ2-1; 11 bases line up with TRBD2. The V gene end was trimmed by 6 bases and the J gene end by 6 bases; junction bases not matched to a gene: 4. Germline-derived CDR1 and CDR2 are LNHDA and SQIVND (reference sequence). CDR3 length equals 14 residues.

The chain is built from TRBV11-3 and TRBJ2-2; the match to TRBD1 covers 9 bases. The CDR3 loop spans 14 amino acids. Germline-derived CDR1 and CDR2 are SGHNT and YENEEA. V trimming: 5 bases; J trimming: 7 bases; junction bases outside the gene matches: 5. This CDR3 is CASSTQGAGGELFF. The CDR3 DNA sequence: TGTGCCAGCAGCACACAGGGGGCTGGCGGGGAGCTGTTTTTT.

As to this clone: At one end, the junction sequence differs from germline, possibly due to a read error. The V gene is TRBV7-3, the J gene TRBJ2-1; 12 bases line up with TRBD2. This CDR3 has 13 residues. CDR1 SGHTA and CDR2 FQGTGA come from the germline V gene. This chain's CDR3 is CASSSPGLAGLLF. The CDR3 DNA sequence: TGTGCCAGCAGCTCCCCTGGACTAGCGGGGCTACTCTTC.

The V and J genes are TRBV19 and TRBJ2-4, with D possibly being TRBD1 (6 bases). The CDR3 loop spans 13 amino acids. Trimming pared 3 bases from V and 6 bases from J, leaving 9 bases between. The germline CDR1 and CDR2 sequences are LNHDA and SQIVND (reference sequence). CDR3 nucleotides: TGTGCCAGTAGTATGCAGGGGAGAAACATTCAGTACTTC. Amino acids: CASSMQGRNIQYF.

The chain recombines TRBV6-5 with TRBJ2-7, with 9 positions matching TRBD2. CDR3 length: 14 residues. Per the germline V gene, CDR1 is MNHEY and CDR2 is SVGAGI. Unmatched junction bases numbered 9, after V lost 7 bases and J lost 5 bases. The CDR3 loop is CASTMIGTSHEQYF. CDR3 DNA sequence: TGTGCCAGCACCATGATAGGGACTAGCCACGAGCAGTACTTC.

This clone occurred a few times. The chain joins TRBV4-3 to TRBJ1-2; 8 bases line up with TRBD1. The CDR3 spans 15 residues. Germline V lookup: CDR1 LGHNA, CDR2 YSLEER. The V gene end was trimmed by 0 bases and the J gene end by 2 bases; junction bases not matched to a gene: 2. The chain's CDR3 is CASSQDHRGNYGYTF. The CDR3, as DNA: TGCGCCAGCAGCCAAGATCACAGGGGGAACTATGGCTACACCTTC.

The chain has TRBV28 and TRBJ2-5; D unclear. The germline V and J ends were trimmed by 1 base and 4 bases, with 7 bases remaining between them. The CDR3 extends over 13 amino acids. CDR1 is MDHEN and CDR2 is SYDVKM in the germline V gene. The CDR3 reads CASSLFGPETQYF. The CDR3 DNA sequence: TGTGCCAGCAGTTTATTTGGGCCAGAGACCCAGTACTTC.

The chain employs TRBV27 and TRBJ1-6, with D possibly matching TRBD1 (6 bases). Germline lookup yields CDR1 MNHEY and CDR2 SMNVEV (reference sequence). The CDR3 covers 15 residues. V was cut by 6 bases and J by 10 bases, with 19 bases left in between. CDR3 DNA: TGTGCCAGCAGAGATAAACAGGGACGGTCCTCACCCCTCCACTTT. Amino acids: CASRDKQGRSSPLHF.

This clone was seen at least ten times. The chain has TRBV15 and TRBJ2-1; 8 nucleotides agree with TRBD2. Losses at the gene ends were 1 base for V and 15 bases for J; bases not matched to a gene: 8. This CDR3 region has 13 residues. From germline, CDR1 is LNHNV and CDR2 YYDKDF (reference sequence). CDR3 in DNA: TGTGCCACCAGCAGAGGCCAAGCGGGAGATCGGTTCTTC. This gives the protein CATSRGQAGDRFF. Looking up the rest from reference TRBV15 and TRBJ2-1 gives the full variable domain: DAMVIQNPRYQVTQFGKPVTLSCSQTLNHNVMYWYQQKSSQAPKLLFHYYDKDFNNEADTPDNFQSRRPNTSFCFLDIRSPGLGDTAMYLCATSRGQAGDRFFGPGTRLTVL.

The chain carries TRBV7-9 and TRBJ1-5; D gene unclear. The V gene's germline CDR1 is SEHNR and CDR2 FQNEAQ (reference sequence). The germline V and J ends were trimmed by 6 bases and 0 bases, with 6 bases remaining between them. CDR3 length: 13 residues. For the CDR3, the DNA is TGTGCCAGCAGTAAAAATAGCAATCAGCCCCAGCATTTT. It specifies CASSKNSNQPQHF.

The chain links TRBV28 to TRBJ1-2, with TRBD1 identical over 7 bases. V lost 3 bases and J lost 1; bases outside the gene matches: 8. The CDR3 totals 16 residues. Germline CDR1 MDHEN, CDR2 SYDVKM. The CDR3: CASSLPSGTDNYGYTF. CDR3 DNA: TGTGCCAGCAGTTTGCCCTCCGGGACAGATAACTATGGCTACACCTTC.